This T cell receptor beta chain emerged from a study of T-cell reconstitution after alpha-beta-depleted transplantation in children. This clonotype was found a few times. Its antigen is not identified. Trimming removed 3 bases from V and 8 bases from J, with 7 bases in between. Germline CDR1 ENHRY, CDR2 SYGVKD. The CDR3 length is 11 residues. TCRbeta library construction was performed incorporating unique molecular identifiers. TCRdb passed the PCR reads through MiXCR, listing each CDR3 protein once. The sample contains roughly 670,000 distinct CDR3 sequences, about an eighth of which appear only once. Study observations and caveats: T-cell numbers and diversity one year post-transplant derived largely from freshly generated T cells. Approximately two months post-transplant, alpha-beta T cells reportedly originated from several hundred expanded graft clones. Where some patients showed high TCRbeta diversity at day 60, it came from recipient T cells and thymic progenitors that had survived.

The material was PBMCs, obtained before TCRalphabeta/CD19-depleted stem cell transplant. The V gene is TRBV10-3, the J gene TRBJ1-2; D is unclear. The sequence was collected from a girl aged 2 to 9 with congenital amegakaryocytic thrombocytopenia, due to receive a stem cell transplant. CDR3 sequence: CAISDGFGYTF. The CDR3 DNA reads TGTGCCATCAGTGACGGGTTCGGCTACACCTTC.